The entry below describes one T cell receptor (beta chain). Its antigen is unknown. Base qualities were left out, and no much larger clone turns up one base away. Other DNA sequences in this sample translate to the same CDR3. Collaborating institutions collected whole blood in K2EDTA tubes following their own protocols. For TCRbeta analysis, collaborator samples were shipped as frozen whole blood, as isolated PBMCs, or as DNA extracted from either sample type. The source of the sample is a study of blood T cell repertoires in COVID-19 (dated by TCRdb to about 2020). Broadly, across the study: Collaborator samples came from the United States, Italy and Spain and covered acute and convalescent phases of COVID-19. The repertoires were released in a freely available public database intended as a resource for research on the immune response to SARS-CoV-2. Samples came from the ongoing ImmuneRACE study (first 160 participants) plus 1,254 subjects from 6 global collaborators. Sample metadata almost always included a de-identified subject ID, COVID-19 status, age in years and sex. The material from the prospective study consisted of cDNA or gDNA derived from T cells, B-cell-depleted T cells, or PBMCs. Where available, HLA class I and class II types were taken from metadata supplied by the sample provider and were not determined by assay-based typing. The dataset comprised deeply sampled blood TCRbeta repertoires from subjects exposed to, actively infected with, or recovered from COVID-19.

Deletion took 5 bases off V and 6 bases off J, with a span of 6 bases between the germline ends. From the cysteine up to the phenylalanine, the CDR3 has a length of 11 residues. Kept here is only the CDR3 DNA, which spans 33 bases and is read in frame from base 1. CDR1 MNHEY and CDR2 SVGAGI are derived from the germline V gene. The immunoSEQ Assay, a bias-controlled multiplex PCR, was used to amplify TCRbeta CDR3 regions from genomic DNA. The source study handled its data this way. Within the assay, amplification of reference gene primers was used to estimate how many nucleated cells each sample contained. To quantify the absolute abundance of each unique TCRbeta CDR3 rearrangement, sequence reads were collapsed and filtered. For each sample, productive Simpson clonality was calculated as the square root of Simpson's diversity index over productive rearrangements. TCRdb took this table from immuneACCESS and kept in-frame rearrangements with V and J called. Such tables lack part of the clones; where checked against another copy, unresolved V genes explain under half of the gap, and the rest is unexplained. V and J calls and clone size follow that table, whereas D and trimming were derived from the DNA. In all, the sample holds tens of thousands of clones, and about four fifths of those were seen once. 30% to 40% of the sample is held by the ten biggest clonotypes.

The research as a whole found: The amount of clinical and demographic metadata varied by source and participant and was provided uncurated.

The receptor was derived from a man of 80 years or more with active or convalescent COVID-19. The chain is encoded by TRBV6-5 joined to TRBJ2-3; the D gene assignment is ambiguous. Sequenced: peripheral blood. CDR3 reads: CASSPGDTQYF. The base sequence is TGTGCCAGCAGTCCCGGGGATACGCAGTATTTT.